The 21 T cell receptor beta chains below come from one sample, sequenced in a study of blood T cells in healthy people across ages. A second PCR of roughly 7 to 11 cycles used a sample-barcoded 5' primer and a J-beta primer mix. TCRdb re-called the 5' RACE reads with MiXCR, one entry per CDR3 protein. This table has 1,300,000 or so distinct CDR3 sequences, around 59% appearing once. The sample consisted of blood. Every receptor here comes from a man between 18 and 35 years old in good health.

The chain employs TRBV29-1 and TRBJ1-1; 7 nucleotides align to TRBD1. The CDR3 has 14 residues. V dropped 3 bases and J dropped 0; count of bases not matched to a gene: 4. From germline, CDR1 is SQVTM and CDR2 ANQGSEA. CDR3 residues: CSVDETGLNTEAFF. The CDR3 DNA reads TGCAGCGTTGATGAGACAGGGCTGAACACTGAAGCTTTCTTT. Looking up the rest from reference TRBV29-1 and TRBJ1-1 gives the full variable domain: SAVISQKPSRDICQRGTSLTIQCQVDSQVTMMFWYRQQPGQSLTLIATANQGSEATYESGFVIDKFPISRPNLTFSTLTVSNMSPEDSSIYLCSVDETGLNTEAFFGQGTRLTVV.

This chain joins TRBV6-1 and TRBJ1-6; a weak D match, TRBD1 (5 bases). Per germline, CDR1 MNHNS and CDR2 SASEGT. The CDR3 is 15 amino acids. Trimming left V 1 base short and J 8 bases short, with 12 bases between. CDR3 coding DNA: TGTGCCAGCAGTGAAGTTATCCAGGGTCATTCACCCCTCCACTTT. Translated: CASSEVIQGHSPLHF.

The V and J genes are TRBV7-2 and TRBJ2-3; TRBD2 aligns across 11 bases. CDR1 SGHTA and CDR2 FQGNSA come from the germline V gene. The CDR3 is 16 residues long. The V segment lost 5 bases and the J segment 4 bases; nucleotides outside the gene matches: 8. DNA for the CDR3: TGTGCCAGCAGCGCCCCGGGACTAGCGGTGGCAGATACGCAGTATTTT. Translating gives CASSAPGLAVADTQYF.

This rearrangement joins TRBV30 to TRBJ2-5; TRBD2 agrees at 7 bases. The J call may be mistaken, given a closer DNA end match to TRBJ2-7. The CDR3 contains 15 residues. Germline assignment: CDR1 GTSNPN and CDR2 SVGIG (reference sequence). The CDR3 nucleotides read TGTGCCTGGAGTGTAAGGGCGGGAGTCGGCCACGAGCAGTACTTC. This translates into CAWSVRAGVGHEQYF.

V usage is TRBV5-1 and J usage is TRBJ2-7; 12 bases agree with TRBD2. The CDR3 spans 19 residues. With V trimmed by 2 bases and J by 0 bases, 12 bases remained unmatched. Germline V gene sequence: CDR1 SGHRS, CDR2 YFSETQ. CDR3 in DNA: TGCGCCAGCAGCTTCCGTCCGGGACTAGCGGGCGCGAGCTCCTACGAGCAGTACTTC. It is translated as CASSFRPGLAGASSYEQYF.

This chain connects TRBV5-1 to TRBJ2-5; 8 bases match TRBD1. V lost 0 bases, J lost 4 bases, and 11 bases stayed unmatched. Looked up from germline, CDR1 is SGHRS and CDR2 is YFSETQ. This CDR3 contains 17 residues. CDR3 coding DNA: TGCGCCAGCAGCTTGGGGGGAGGAACAGGGGGTCCAGAGACCCAGTACTTC. Protein product: CASSLGGGTGGPETQYF.

This clonotype came up a few times. The chain joins TRBV27 to TRBJ2-7; 9 bases align to TRBD1. J gave up 5 bases and V 6 bases, and 5 bases lay outside the gene matches. From germline, CDR1 is MNHEY and CDR2 SMNVEV (reference sequence). CDR3 length: 13 residues. The CDR3 loop is CASRTGGFDEQYF. The DNA of the CDR3 is TGTGCCAGCAGGACAGGGGGTTTTGACGAGCAGTACTTC.

V and J are TRBV28 and TRBJ2-5; TRBD2 agrees at 10 bases. J gave up 1 base and V 3 bases, and 5 bases lay outside the gene matches. Germline V gene data show CDR1 as MDHEN and CDR2 as SYDVKM. The CDR3 is made up of 16 amino acids. The CDR3 DNA follows: TGTGCCAGCAGTTTCGAGGCTAGCGGGGGCCAAGAGACCCAGTACTTC. It translates to CASSFEASGGQETQYF.

The V call is TRBV24-1, the J call TRBJ2-5; D tentatively reads TRBD1 or TRBD2 (5 bases each). This CDR3 is built from 15 residues. Germline loops: CDR1 KGHDR, CDR2 SFDVKD. V lost 2 bases, J lost 1 base, and 10 bases lay in between. The CDR3 spells CATSDSGTVQETQYF. The CDR3 nucleotides are TGTGCCACCAGTGATTCAGGGACGGTCCAAGAGACCCAGTACTTC.

This clonotype was picked up a small number of times. V gene TRBV28 combines with J gene TRBJ2-7; D perhaps matches TRBD1 (5 bases). The J call may be wrong; the DNA end is better matched by TRBJ2-5. This CDR3 comprises 13 residues. Germline CDR1 MDHEN, CDR2 SYDVKM. CDR3 sequence reads: CASTYGRDETQYF. The CDR3 region has the DNA TGTGCCAGCACCTATGGCAGGGATGAGACCCAGTACTTC.

V usage is TRBV2 and J usage is TRBJ2-3; D is unclear. The V end was cut by 10 bases, the J end by 2 bases, with 13 bases between. The CDR3 consists of 13 residues. CDR1 and CDR2 from the germline V gene are SNHLY and FYNNEI. The CDR3 nucleotides are TGTGCCACCAAGGACGGATTCACAGATACGCAGTATTTT. Translating gives CATKDGFTDTQYF.

The chain has TRBV3-1 and TRBJ1-2; no reliable D call. Trimming cost V 0 bases and J 4 bases, with 9 bases left between them. Germline V gene sequence: CDR1 LGHDT, CDR2 YNNKEL (reference sequence). The CDR3 covers 14 residues. In nucleotides, the CDR3 is TGTGCCAGCAGCCAAGATGGGCAAACCTATGGCTACACCTTC. As protein: CASSQDGQTYGYTF.

The chain uses TRBV28 and TRBJ2-5, with D perhaps TRBD1 or TRBD2 (5 bases each). The end of the DNA is better explained by TRBJ2-7, so the J call may be wrong. Germline CDR1 and CDR2: MDHEN and SYDVKM. The CDR3 is 13 amino acids. In DNA form, the CDR3 reads TGTGCCAGCAGTTTCTTATGGGGGTCCGAGCAGTACTTC. It specifies CASSFLWGSEQYF.

The V gene is TRBV27, the J gene TRBJ2-5; TRBD2 might be the D (5 bases). This CDR3 spans 13 amino acids. From germline, CDR1 is MNHEY and CDR2 SMNVEV (reference sequence). V gave up 2 bases and J gave up 11 bases, with 15 bases separating them. The chain's CDR3 is CASSLHSPWEQYF. Written as DNA, the CDR3 is TGTGCCAGCAGTTTACACAGTCCTTGGGAGCAGTACTTC.

V usage is TRBV5-1 and J usage is TRBJ1-5; D gene uncertain. Trimming cost V 2 bases and J 3 bases, with 15 bases left between them. The V gene's germline CDR1 is SGHRS and CDR2 YFSETQ. The CDR3 contains 16 residues. The CDR3 region is CASSLRPSPDNQPQHF. The CDR3, as DNA: TGCGCCAGCAGCTTAAGACCGTCTCCGGACAATCAGCCCCAGCATTTT.

V is TRBV7-9 and J is TRBJ1-2; TRBD1 might be the D (6 bases). Trimming removed 5 bases from V and 8 bases from J, with 15 bases in between. The CDR3 length is 13 residues. Germline CDR1 is SEHNR and CDR2 is FQNEAQ (reference sequence). The CDR3 spells CASSEQGWGGYTF. CDR3 coding DNA: TGTGCCAGCAGCGAACAGGGATGGGGGGGCTACACCTTC.

This clonotype was observed once. The chain is built from TRBV14 and TRBJ2-3, with 7 bases that match TRBD1. The J segment lost 7 bases and the V segment lost 0 bases, leaving 10 bases of the junction unmatched. Germline V lookup: CDR1 SGHDN, CDR2 FVKESK. CDR3 length equals 16 residues. The CDR3 spells CASSQEPSRGWNTQYF. The CDR3 coding sequence is TGTGCCAGCAGCCAAGAGCCGAGCAGGGGGTGGAATACGCAGTATTTT.

The V and J genes are TRBV11-2 and TRBJ2-1, with 7 bases aligning to TRBD2. The assigned J gene may be wrong: the sequence end matches TRBJ2-7 better. Germline V gene data show CDR1 as SGHAT and CDR2 as FQNNGV. This CDR3 comprises 15 residues. The CDR3 nucleotides read TGTGCCAGCAGCTTAAGCTCGGGAGGAACGGGTGAGCAGTACTTC. Translation gives CASSLSSGGTGEQYF.

The chain uses TRBV27 and TRBJ2-3, with 14 bases that match TRBD2. J lost 6 bases, V lost 7 bases, and 6 bases had no gene match. CDR1 and CDR2 (germline): MNHEY, SMNVEV (reference sequence). The CDR3 loop spans 15 amino acids. The CDR3 DNA reads as TGTGCCAGCATTGGACGGACTAGCGGGAGGGATACGCAGTATTTT. As protein: CASIGRTSGRDTQYF.

This clonotype was seen a single time. This chain's CDR3 is CASSQSRGQDTQYF. The CDR3 nucleotides are TGCGCCAGCAGTCAGTCCCGGGGGCAAGATACGCAGTATTTT. The chain has TRBV5-1 and TRBJ2-3; D may correspond to TRBD1 or TRBD2 (6 bases each). Germline V gene data show CDR1 as SGHRS and CDR2 as YFSETQ. CDR3 length: 14 amino acids. V dropped 5 bases and J dropped 5 bases, with 15 bases sitting between them.

The rearrangement joins TRBV7-2 to TRBJ1-2, with 8 positions matching TRBD1. The CDR3 has 16 amino acids. V lost 4 bases and J lost 8; bases outside the gene matches: 15. Germline V gives CDR1 SGHTA, CDR2 FQGNSA. This chain's CDR3 is CASSSGDFRGRKGYTF. DNA of the CDR3: TGTGCCAGCAGCTCAGGGGACTTCAGGGGGCGGAAAGGCTACACCTTC.